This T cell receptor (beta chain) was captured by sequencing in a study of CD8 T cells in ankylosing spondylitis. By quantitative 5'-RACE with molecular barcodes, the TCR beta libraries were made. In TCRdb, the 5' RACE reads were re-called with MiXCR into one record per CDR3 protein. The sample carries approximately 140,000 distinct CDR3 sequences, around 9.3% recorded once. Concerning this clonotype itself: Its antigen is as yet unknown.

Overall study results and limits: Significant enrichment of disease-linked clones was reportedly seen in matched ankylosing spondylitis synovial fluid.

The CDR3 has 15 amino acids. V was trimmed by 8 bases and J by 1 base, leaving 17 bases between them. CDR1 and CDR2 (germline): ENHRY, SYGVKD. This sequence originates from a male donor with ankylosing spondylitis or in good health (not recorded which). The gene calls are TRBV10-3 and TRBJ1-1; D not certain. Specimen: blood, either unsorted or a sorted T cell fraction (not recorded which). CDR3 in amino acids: CAILGSVGRNTEAFF. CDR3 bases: TGTGCCATCTTGGGTAGTGTTGGGAGGAACACTGAAGCTTTCTTT.